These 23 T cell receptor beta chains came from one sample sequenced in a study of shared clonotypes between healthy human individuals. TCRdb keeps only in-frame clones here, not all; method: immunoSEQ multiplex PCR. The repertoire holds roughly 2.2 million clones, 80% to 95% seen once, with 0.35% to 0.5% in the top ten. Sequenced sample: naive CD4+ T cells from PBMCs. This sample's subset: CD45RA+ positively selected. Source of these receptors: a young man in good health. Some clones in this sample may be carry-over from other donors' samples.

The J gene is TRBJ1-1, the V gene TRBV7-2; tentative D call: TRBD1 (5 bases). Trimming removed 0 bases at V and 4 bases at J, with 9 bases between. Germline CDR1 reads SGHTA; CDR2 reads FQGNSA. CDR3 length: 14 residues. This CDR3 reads CASSLARGGTEAFF. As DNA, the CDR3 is TGTGCCAGCAGCTTAGCGCGGGGGGGCACTGAAGCTTTCTTT.

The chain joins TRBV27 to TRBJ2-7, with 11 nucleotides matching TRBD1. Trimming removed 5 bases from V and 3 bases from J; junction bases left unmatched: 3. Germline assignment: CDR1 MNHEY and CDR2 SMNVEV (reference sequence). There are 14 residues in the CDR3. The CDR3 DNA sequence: TGTGCCAGCAGTGGACAGGGGGCGGTCTACGAGCAGTACTTC. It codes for CASSGQGAVYEQYF.

The CDR3 coding sequence is TGTGCCAGCAGCTTAGCGCGGGAGTACAATGAGCAGTTCTTC. Translated: CASSLAREYNEQFF. V gene TRBV11-3 combines with J gene TRBJ2-1, with 7 bases that match TRBD2. This CDR3 is 14 amino acids long. Germline V lookup: CDR1 SGHNT, CDR2 YENEEA. V gave up 1 base and J gave up 4 bases; unmatched junction bases: 1.

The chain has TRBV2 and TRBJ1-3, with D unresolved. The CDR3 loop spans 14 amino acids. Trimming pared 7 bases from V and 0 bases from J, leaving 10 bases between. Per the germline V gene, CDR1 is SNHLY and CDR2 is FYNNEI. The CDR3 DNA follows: TGTGCCAGCACGGAGTTGAGCTCTGGAAACACCATATATTTT. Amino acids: CASTELSSGNTIYF.

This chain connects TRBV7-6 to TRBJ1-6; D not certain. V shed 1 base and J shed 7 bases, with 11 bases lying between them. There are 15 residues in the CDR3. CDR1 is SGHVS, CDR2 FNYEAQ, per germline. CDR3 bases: TGTGCCAGCAGCTTAGGGGGTCTAGGGAATTCACCCCTCCACTTT. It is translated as CASSLGGLGNSPLHF.

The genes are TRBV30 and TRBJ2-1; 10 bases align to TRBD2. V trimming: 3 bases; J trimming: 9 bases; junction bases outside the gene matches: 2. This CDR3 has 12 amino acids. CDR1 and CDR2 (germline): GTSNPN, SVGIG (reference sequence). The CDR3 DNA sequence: TGTGCCTGGAGACTAGCGGGATTTGAGCAGTTCTTC. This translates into CAWRLAGFEQFF.

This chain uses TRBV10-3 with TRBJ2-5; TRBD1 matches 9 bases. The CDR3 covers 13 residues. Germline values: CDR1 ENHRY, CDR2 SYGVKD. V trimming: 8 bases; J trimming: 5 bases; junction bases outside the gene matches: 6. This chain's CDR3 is CAIRRTGDETQYF. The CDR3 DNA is TGTGCCATCCGGAGGACAGGGGACGAGACCCAGTACTTC.

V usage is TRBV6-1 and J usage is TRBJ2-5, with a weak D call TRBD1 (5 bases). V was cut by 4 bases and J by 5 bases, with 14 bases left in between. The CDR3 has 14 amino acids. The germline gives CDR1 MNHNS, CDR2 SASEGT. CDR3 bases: TGTGCCAGCAGTGCCACACAGGTCGGGGAGACCCAGTACTTC. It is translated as CASSATQVGETQYF.

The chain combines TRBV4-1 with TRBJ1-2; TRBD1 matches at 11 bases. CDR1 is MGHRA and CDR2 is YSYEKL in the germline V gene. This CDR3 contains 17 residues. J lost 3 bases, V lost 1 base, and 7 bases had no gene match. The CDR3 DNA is TGCGCCAGCAGCCAAGTTCACGGGACAGGGGGAGACTATGGCTACACCTTC. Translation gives CASSQVHGTGGDYGYTF.

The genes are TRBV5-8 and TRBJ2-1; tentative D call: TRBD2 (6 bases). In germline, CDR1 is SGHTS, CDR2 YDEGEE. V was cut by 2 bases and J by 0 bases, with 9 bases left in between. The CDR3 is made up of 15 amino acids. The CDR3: CASSFRGSSYNEQFF. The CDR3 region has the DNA TGTGCCAGCAGCTTTCGGGGGTCCTCCTACAATGAGCAGTTCTTC.

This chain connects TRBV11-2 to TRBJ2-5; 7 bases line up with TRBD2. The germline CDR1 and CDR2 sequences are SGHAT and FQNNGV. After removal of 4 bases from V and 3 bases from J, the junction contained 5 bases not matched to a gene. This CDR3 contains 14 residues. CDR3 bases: TGTGCCAGCAGCTCGCGGACTAGAGAAGAGACCCAGTACTTC. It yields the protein CASSSRTREETQYF.

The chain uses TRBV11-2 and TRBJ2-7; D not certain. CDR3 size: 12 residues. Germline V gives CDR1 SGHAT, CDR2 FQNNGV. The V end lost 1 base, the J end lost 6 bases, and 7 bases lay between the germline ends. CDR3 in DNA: TGTGCCAGCAGCTTAGGGTGGGGCGAGCAGTACTTC. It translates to CASSLGWGEQYF.

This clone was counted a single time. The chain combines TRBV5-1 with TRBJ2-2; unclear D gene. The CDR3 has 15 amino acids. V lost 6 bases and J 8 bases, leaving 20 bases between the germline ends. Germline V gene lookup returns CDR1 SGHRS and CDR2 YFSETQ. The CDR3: CASKFGQERGGELFF. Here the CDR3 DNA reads TGCGCCAGCAAATTCGGGCAGGAGAGAGGAGGGGAGCTGTTTTTT.

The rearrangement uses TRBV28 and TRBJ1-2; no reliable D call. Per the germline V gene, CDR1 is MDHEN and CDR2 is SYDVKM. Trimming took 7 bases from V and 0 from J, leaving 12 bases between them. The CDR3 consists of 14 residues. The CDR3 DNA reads TGTGCCAGCACGCTGGCCCTGTCTAACTATGGCTACACCTTC. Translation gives CASTLALSNYGYTF.

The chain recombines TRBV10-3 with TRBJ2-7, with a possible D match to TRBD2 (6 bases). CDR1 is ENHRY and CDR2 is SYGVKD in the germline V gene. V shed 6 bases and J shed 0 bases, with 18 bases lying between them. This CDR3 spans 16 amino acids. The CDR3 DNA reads TGTGCCATCAGGGGACTCTTGGGAACAGACTCCTACGAGCAGTACTTC. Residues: CAIRGLLGTDSYEQYF.

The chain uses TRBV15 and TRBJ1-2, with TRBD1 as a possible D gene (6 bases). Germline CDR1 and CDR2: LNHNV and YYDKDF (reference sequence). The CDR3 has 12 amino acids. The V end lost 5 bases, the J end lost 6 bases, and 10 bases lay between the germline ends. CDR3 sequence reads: CATSFYRDGYTF. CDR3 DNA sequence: TGTGCCACCAGCTTCTACAGGGATGGCTACACCTTC. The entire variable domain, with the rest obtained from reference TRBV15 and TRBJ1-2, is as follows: DAMVIQNPRYQVTQFGKPVTLSCSQTLNHNVMYWYQQKSSQAPKLLFHYYDKDFNNEADTPDNFQSRRPNTSFCFLDIRSPGLGDTAMYLCATSFYRDGYTFGSGTRLTVV.

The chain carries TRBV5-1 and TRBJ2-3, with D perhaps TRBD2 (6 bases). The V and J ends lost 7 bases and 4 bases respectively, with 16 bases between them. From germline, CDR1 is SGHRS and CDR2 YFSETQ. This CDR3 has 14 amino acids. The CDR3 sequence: CASYELAGPDTQYF. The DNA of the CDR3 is TGCGCCAGCTACGAACTAGCAGGCCCAGATACGCAGTATTTT.

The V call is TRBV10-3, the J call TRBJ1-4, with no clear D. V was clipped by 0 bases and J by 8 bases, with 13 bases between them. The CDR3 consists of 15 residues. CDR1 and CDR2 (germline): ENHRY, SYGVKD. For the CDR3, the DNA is TGTGCCATCAGTGAGTCGATCGCAGCGGACGAAAAACTGTTTTTT. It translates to CAISESIAADEKLFF.

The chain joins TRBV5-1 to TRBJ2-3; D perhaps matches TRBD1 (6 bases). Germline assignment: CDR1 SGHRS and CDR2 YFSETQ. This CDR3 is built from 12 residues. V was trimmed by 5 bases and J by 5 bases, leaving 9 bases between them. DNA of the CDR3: TGCGCCAGCAGATTAGGGGGAGATACGCAGTATTTT. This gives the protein CASRLGGDTQYF.

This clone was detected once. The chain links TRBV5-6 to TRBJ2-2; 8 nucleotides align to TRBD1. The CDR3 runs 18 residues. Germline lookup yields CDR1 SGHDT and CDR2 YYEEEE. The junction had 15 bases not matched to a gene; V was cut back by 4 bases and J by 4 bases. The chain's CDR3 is CASSRGQAYLTTTGELFF. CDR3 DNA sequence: TGTGCCAGCAGCCGGGGACAGGCGTACCTCACTACCACCGGGGAGCTGTTTTTT.

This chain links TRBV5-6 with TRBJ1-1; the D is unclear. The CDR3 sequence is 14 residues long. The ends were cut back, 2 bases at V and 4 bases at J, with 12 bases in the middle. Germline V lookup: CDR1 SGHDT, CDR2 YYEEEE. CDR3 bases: TGTGCCAGCAGCTTTGACATCCGGGGCACTGAAGCTTTCTTT. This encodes CASSFDIRGTEAFF.

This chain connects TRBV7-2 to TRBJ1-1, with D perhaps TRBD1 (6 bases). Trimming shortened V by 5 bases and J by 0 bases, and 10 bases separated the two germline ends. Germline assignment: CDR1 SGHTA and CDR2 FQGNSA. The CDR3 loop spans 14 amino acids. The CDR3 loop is CASSPTGLNTEAFF. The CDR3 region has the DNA TGTGCCAGCAGCCCGACAGGATTGAACACTGAAGCTTTCTTT.

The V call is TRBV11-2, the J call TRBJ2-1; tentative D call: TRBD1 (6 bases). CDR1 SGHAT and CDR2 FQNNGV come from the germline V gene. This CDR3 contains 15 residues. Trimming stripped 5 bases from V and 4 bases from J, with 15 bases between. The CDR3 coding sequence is TGTGCCAGCAGCGCCTCGCAGGGGCGGTACAATGAGCAGTTCTTC. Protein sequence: CASSASQGRYNEQFF.